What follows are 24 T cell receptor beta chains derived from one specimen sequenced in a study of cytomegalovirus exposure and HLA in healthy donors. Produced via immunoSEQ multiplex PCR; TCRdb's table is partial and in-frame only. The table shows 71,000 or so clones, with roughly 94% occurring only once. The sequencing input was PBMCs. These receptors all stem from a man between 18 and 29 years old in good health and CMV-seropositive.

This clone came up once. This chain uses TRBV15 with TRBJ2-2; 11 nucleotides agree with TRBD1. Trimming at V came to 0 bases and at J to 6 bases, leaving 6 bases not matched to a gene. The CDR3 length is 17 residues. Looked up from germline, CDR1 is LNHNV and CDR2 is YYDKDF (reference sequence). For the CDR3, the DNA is TGTGCCACCAGCAGAGATAGGGGGACAGGGGGTCCCGGGGAGCTGTTTTTT. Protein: CATSRDRGTGGPGELFF.

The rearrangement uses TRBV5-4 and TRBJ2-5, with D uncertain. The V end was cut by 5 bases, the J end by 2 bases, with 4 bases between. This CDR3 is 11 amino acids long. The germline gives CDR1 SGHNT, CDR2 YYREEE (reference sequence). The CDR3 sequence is CASSLQETQYF. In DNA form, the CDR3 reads TGTGCCAGCAGTCTACAAGAGACCCAGTACTTC.

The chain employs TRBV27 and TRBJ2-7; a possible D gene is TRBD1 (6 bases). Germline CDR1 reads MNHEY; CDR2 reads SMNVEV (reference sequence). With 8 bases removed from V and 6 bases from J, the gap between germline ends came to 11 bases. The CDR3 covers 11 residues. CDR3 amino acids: CASQTGPEQYF. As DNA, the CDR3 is TGTGCCAGCCAGACAGGCCCCGAGCAGTACTTC.

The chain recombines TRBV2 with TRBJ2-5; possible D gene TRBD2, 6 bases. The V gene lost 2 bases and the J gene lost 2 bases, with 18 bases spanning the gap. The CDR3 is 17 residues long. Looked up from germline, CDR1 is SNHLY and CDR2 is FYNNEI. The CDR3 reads CASSESYSSDPQETQYF. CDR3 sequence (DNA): TGTGCCAGCAGTGAATCCTATTCTAGCGACCCACAAGAGACCCAGTACTTC.

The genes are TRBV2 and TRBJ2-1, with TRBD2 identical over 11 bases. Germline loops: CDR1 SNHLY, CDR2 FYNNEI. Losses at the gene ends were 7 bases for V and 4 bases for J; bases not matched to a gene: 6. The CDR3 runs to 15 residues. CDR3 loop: CASILSGGAYNEQFF. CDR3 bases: TGTGCCAGCATCCTTAGCGGGGGGGCTTACAATGAGCAGTTCTTC.

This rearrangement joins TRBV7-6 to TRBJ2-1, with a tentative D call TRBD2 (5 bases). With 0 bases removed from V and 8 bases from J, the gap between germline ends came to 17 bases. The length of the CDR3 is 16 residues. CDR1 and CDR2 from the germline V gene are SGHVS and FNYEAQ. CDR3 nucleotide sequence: TGTGCCAGCAGCTTAGCCACCTCACTAGATGGGTATGAGCAGTTCTTC. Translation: CASSLATSLDGYEQFF. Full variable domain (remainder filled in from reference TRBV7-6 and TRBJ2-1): GAGVSQSPRYKVTKRGQDVALRCDPISGHVSLYWYRQALGQGPEFLTYFNYEAQQDKSGLPNDRFSAERPEGSISTLTIQRTEQRDSAMYRCASSLATSLDGYEQFFGPGTRLTVL.

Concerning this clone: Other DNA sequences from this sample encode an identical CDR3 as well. CDR3 amino acids: CASSQGRNTEAFF. CDR3 nucleotide sequence: TGCGCCAGCAGCCAAGGTAGAAACACTGAAGCTTTCTTT. The chain joins TRBV4-1 to TRBJ1-1; D unresolved. Germline assignment: CDR1 MGHRA and CDR2 YSYEKL. The V end lost 1 base, the J end lost 2 bases, and 5 bases lay between the germline ends. The CDR3 runs 13 residues.

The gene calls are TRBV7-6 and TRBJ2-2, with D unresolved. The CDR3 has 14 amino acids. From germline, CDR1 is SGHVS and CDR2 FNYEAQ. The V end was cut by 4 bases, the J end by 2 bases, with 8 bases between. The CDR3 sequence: CASSSSRNTGELFF. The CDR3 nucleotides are TGTGCCAGCAGCTCATCCAGAAACACCGGGGAGCTGTTTTTT.

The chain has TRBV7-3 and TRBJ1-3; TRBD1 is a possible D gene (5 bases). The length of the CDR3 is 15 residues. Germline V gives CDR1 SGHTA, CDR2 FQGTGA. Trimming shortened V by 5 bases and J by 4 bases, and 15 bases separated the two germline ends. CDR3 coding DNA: TGTGCCAGCAGCCTTACGGGGGGATTCGGAAACACCATATATTTT. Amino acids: CASSLTGGFGNTIYF.

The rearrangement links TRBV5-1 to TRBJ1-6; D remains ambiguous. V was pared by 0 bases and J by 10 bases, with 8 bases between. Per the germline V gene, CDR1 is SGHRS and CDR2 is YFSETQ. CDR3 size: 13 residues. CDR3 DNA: TGCGCCAGCAGCTTGGCCGGGAGGTCACCCCTCCACTTT. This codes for CASSLAGRSPLHF.

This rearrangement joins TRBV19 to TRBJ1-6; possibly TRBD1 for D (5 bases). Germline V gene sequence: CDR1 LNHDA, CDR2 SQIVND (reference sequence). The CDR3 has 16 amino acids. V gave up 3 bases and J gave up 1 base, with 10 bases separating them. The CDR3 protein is CASSIGGRSYNSPLHF. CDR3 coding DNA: TGTGCCAGTAGTATCGGGGGGAGATCCTATAATTCACCCCTCCACTTT.

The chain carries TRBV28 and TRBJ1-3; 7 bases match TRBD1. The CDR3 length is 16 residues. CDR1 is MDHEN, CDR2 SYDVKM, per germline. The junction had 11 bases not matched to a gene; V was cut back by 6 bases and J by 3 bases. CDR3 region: CASRIRQGEGGNTIYF. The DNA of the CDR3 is TGTGCCAGCAGGATCAGACAGGGTGAAGGTGGAAACACCATATATTTT.

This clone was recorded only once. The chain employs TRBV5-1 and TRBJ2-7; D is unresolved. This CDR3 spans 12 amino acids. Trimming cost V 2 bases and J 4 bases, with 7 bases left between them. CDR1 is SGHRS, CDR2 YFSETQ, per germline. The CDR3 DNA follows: TGCGCCAGCAGCTTCGACAAGTACGAGCAGTACTTC. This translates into CASSFDKYEQYF. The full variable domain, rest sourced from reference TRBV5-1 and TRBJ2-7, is KAGVTQTPRYLIKTRGQQVTLSCSPISGHRSVSWYQQTPGQGLQFLFEYFSETQRNKGNFPGRFSGRQFSNSRSEMNVSTLELGDSALYLCASSFDKYEQYFGPGTRLTVT.

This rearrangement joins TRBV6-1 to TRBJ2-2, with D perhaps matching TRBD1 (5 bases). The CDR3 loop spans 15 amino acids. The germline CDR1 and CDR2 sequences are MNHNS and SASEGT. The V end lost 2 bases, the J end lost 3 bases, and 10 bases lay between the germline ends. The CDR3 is CASSEKHRYTGELFF. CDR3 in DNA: TGTGCCAGCAGTGAAAAGCACAGGTACACCGGGGAGCTGTTTTTT.

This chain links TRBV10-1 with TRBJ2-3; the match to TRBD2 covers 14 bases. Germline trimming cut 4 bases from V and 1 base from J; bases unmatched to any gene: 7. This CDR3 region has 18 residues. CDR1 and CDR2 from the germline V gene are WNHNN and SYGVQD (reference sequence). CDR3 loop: CASSGGGLAGGRTDTQYF. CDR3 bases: TGCGCCAGCAGTGGAGGCGGACTAGCGGGAGGCCGCACAGATACGCAGTATTTT.

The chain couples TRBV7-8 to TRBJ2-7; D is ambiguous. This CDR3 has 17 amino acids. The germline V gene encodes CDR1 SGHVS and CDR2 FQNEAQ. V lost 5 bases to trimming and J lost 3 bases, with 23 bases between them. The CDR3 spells CASSRSSQYYRDYEQYF. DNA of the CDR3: TGTGCCAGCAGCCGAAGTAGTCAGTACTACCGAGACTACGAGCAGTACTTC.

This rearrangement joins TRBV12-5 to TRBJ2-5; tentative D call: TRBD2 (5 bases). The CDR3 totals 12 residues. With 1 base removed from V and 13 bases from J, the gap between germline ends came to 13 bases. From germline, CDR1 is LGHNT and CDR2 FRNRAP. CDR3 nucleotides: TGTGCTAGTGGTTTGGGCCGGGAACCTTCGTACTTC. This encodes CASGLGREPSYF.

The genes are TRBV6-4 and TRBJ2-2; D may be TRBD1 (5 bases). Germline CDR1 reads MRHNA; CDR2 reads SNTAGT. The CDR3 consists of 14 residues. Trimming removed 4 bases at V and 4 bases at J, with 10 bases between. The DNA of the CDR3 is TGTGCCAGCAGTGGGGGCGCCGTCACCGGGGAGCTGTTTTTT. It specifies CASSGGAVTGELFF.

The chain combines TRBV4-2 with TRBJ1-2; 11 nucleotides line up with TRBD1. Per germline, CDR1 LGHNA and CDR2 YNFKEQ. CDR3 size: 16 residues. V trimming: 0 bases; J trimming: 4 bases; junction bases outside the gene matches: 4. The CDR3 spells CASSQDLGQGVYGYTF. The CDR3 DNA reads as TGTGCCAGCAGCCAAGATCTGGGACAGGGGGTCTATGGCTACACCTTC.

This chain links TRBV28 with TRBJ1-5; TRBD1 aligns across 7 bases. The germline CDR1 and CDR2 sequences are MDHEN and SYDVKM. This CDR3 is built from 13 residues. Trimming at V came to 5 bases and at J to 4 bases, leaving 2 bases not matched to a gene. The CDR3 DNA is TGTGCCAGCAGTCGGGACAGTAATCAGCCCCAGCATTTT. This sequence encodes CASSRDSNQPQHF.

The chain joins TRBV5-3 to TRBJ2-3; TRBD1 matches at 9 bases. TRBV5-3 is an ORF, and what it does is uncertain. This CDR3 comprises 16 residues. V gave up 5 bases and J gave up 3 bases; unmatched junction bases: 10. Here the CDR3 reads CARRPRDRVVTDTQYF. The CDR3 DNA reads TGTGCCAGAAGGCCCCGGGACAGGGTCGTGACAGATACGCAGTATTTT.

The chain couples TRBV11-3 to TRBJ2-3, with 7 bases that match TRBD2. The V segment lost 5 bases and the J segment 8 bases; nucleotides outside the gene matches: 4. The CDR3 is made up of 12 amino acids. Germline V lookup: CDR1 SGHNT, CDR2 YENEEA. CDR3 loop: CASSPPGGTQYF. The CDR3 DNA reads TGTGCCAGCAGCCCTCCGGGGGGTACGCAGTATTTT.

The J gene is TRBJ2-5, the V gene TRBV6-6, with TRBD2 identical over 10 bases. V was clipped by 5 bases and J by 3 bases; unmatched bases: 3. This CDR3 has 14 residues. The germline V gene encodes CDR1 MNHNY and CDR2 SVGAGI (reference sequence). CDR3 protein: CASSKLAGEETQYF. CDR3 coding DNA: TGTGCCAGCAGTAAGCTAGCGGGAGAAGAGACCCAGTACTTC.

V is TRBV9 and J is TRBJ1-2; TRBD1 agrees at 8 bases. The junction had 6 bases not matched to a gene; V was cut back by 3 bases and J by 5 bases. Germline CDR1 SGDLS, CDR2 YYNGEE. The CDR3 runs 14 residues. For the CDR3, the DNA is TGTGCCAGCAGCGGAGGACAGGGTTATTATGGCTACACCTTC. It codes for CASSGGQGYYGYTF.